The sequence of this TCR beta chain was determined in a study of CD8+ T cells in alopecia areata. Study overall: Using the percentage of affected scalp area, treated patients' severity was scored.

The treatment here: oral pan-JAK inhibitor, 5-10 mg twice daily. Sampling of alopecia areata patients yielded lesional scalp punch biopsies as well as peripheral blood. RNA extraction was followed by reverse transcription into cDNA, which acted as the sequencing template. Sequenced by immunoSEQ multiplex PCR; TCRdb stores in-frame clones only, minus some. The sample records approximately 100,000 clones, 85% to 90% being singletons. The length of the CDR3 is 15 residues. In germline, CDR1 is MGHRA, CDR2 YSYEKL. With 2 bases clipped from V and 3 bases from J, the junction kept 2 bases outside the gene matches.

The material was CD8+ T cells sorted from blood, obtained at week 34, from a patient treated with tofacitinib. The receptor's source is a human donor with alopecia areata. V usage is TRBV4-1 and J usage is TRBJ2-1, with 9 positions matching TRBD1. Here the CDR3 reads CASSQRTGDYNEQFF. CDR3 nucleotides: TGCGCCAGCAGCCAAAGGACAGGGGACTACAATGAGCAGTTCTTC.